Listed below are T cell receptor beta chains from one sample, sequenced in a study of technical replicates of blood from several donors. Repertoires were generated with immunoSEQ multiplex PCR, while TCRdb's copy carries only in-frame clones and drops some. The data show about 79,000 clones, around 94% seen once. The specimen sequenced was T cells isolated from PBMCs. The receptors were sampled from a human donor in good health. CDR3s include the opening cysteine and the closing phenylalanine or tryptophan. A D gene is named only where the DNA matches it firmly. Clone size is given for some rows only: seen once, a few or many times, or a class if the clone is expanded.

cdr3_aa: CASSFQAMEGYTF
cdr3_nt: TGTGCCAGCAGCTTCCAGGCTATGGAAGGCTACACCTTC
v_call: TRBV5-6
clone_size: NA
d_call: NA
j_call: TRBJ1-2

cdr3_aa: CASSFPSGGELFF
cdr3_nt: TGTGCCAGCAGTTTCCCGTCCGGCGGGGAGCTGTTTTTT
v_call: TRBV27
clone_size: NA
d_call: NA
j_call: TRBJ2-2

cdr3_aa: CASYSRPQTGTRGRDTQYF
cdr3_nt: TGTGCCAGCTACAGCCGACCGCAAACCGGGACTAGGGGCAGAGATACGCAGTATTTT
v_call: TRBV27
clone_size: NA
d_call: TRBD2
j_call: TRBJ2-3

cdr3_aa: CASSDKTYEQYF
cdr3_nt: TGTGCCAGCAGCGACAAAACCTACGAGCAGTACTTC
v_call: TRBV28
clone_size: once
d_call: NA
j_call: TRBJ2-7

cdr3_aa: CASTGHLSNQPQHF
cdr3_nt: TGTGCCAGCACCGGACATCTTAGCAATCAGCCCCAGCATTTT
v_call: TRBV6-1
clone_size: NA
d_call: NA
j_call: TRBJ1-5

cdr3_aa: CASSLSGTGSEAFF
cdr3_nt: TGCGCCAGCAGCCTTTCCGGGACAGGGAGTGAAGCTTTCTTT
v_call: TRBV5-1
clone_size: NA
d_call: TRBD1
j_call: TRBJ1-1

cdr3_aa: CASSQEDRGDQPQHF
cdr3_nt: TGCGCCAGCAGCCAAGAGGACAGGGGAGATCAGCCCCAGCATTTT
v_call: TRBV4-1
clone_size: NA
d_call: TRBD1
j_call: TRBJ1-5

cdr3_aa: CAWELIRGEQFF
cdr3_nt: TGTGCCTGGGAGTTAATCAGGGGGGAGCAGTTCTTC
v_call: TRBV30
clone_size: once
d_call: TRBD1
j_call: TRBJ2-1

cdr3_aa: CASSQYYLGGEQYF
cdr3_nt: TGCGCCAGCAGCCAGTACTATCTAGGTGGGGAGCAGTACTTC
v_call: TRBV4-1
clone_size: NA
d_call: NA
j_call: TRBJ2-7

cdr3_aa: CASRATGGNYGYTF
cdr3_nt: TGTGCCAGCAGGGCGACAGGGGGCAACTATGGCTACACCTTC
v_call: TRBV28
clone_size: NA
d_call: TRBD1
j_call: TRBJ1-2

cdr3_aa: CASSSIRRGIRTQYF
cdr3_nt: TGTGCCAGCAGCTCCATCCGGAGGGGAATCAGGACCCAGTACTTC
v_call: TRBV11-2
clone_size: once
d_call: NA
j_call: TRBJ2-5

cdr3_aa: CSVEDLKGHSRSGELFF
cdr3_nt: TGCAGCGTTGAAGATCTTAAGGGACACTCGCGGTCCGGGGAGCTGTTTTTT
v_call: TRBV29-1
clone_size: NA
d_call: NA
j_call: TRBJ2-2

cdr3_aa: CASSGRVISAEAFF
cdr3_nt: TGTGCCAGCAGCGGCCGGGTAATATCGGCTGAAGCTTTCTTT
v_call: TRBV11-2
clone_size: NA
d_call: NA
j_call: TRBJ1-1

cdr3_aa: CASSSQGLISGNTIYF
cdr3_nt: TGTGCCAGCTCAAGCCAGGGCCTTATCTCTGGAAACACCATATATTTT
v_call: TRBV18
clone_size: NA
d_call: NA
j_call: TRBJ1-3

cdr3_aa: CASHRENTEAFF
cdr3_nt: TGTGCCAGCCACAGGGAGAACACTGAAGCTTTCTTT
v_call: TRBV2
clone_size: NA
d_call: NA
j_call: TRBJ1-1

cdr3_aa: CASSVEDEKLFF
cdr3_nt: TGCGCCAGCAGCGTAGAGGATGAAAAACTGTTTTTT
v_call: TRBV5-1
clone_size: NA
d_call: NA
j_call: TRBJ1-4

cdr3_aa: CASSQDPAAGVQPQHF
cdr3_nt: TGCGCCAGCAGCCAAGATCCCGCGGCAGGGGTTCAGCCCCAGCATTTT
v_call: TRBV4-1
clone_size: NA
d_call: NA
j_call: TRBJ1-5

cdr3_aa: CASSLRTGDGYNEQFF
cdr3_nt: TGTGCCAGCAGCTTAAGGACAGGGGATGGGTACAATGAGCAGTTCTTC
v_call: TRBV7-6
clone_size: NA
d_call: TRBD1
j_call: TRBJ2-1

cdr3_aa: CASSHPSGTSYNEQFF
cdr3_nt: TGTGCCAGCAGCCACCCTAGCGGGACTTCCTACAATGAGCAGTTCTTC
v_call: TRBV4-2
clone_size: NA
d_call: TRBD2
j_call: TRBJ2-1

cdr3_aa: CASSSYGLNEQFF
cdr3_nt: TGTGCCAGCAGTAGCTATGGGCTGAATGAGCAGTTCTTC
v_call: TRBV27
clone_size: NA
d_call: NA
j_call: TRBJ2-1

cdr3_aa: CSVQFETQYF
cdr3_nt: TGCAGCGTACAATTTGAGACCCAGTACTTC
v_call: TRBV29-1
clone_size: NA
d_call: NA
j_call: TRBJ2-5

cdr3_aa: CASSSGTEVWNTIYF
cdr3_nt: TGTGCCAGCAGTTCCGGGACAGAGGTTTGGAACACCATATATTTT
v_call: TRBV6-6
clone_size: NA
d_call: TRBD1
j_call: TRBJ1-3

cdr3_aa: CAWNPRGNEQYF
cdr3_nt: TGTGCCTGGAACCCACGGGGGAACGAGCAGTACTTC
v_call: TRBV30
clone_size: once
d_call: NA
j_call: TRBJ2-7

cdr3_aa: CASSFRRVSTDTQYF
cdr3_nt: TGTGCCAGCAGTTTTCGGCGGGTTAGCACAGATACGCAGTATTTT
v_call: TRBV28
clone_size: NA
d_call: NA
j_call: TRBJ2-3